A selection of T cell receptor beta chains follows, all from one sample in a study of neurological immune-mediated disorders. TCRdb analysed the 5' RACE reads with MiXCR anew, one entry per CDR3 protein. The sample records 84,000 or so distinct CDR3 sequences, 10% being singletons. Input material: PBMCs. These receptors came from a man aged 35 to 55 in good health. The conserved cysteine and the conserved F or W are not part of the CDR3 here.

TRBV12-3/TRBV12-4 ASSQPLRSGGGAGEQY
TRBV3-1 ASSPSFGPVGMNTEAF
TRBV6-5 ASSHRGTVKAEAF
TRBV25-1 ASRDWRVLCYT
TRBV5-1 ASSSGQGDGELF
TRBV29-1 SVVDGAGNYGNT
TRBV15 ATSNSGQPDSPLH
TRBV5-1 ASSDPLAVNTGELF
TRBV20-1 SAREDTGELF
TRBV10-2 ASSDLAGGPYNEQF
TRBV9 ASRPRLSSGTGVYEKY
TRBV20-1 SASQLAALMGSYNEQF
TRBV3-1 ASSQVGNEQF
TRBV20-1 SAREGTGGLGYT
TRBV7-9 ASSAAAGGPGGYT
TRBV29-1 SVEGTALSGAEAF
TRBV6-1 ASSLVTEAF
TRBV9 ASSVAGLAAINEQF
TRBV5-5 ASSYDWGNQPQH
TRBV3-1 ASSQVHGNEESTGELF
TRBV27 ASSRSPGPQQETQY
TRBV30 AWSFGQERPQH
TRBV5-1 ASSLGRTSGFSYEQY
TRBV28 ASSLSIGQPQH
TRBV12-3/TRBV12-4 ASSYTGTVNTEAF
TRBV14 ASRQSFSGNTIY
TRBV20-1 SAREQGRETQY
TRBV5-5 ASSVSTANYGYT
TRBV7-2 ASSLDLVGQPQH
TRBV15 ATSRVRQNGAQPQH
TRBV12-3/TRBV12-4 ATIGISNTGELF
TRBV5-1 ASSVISGTDTYEQY
TRBV28 ASRPPSGMGYGYT
TRBV5-1 ASSESSEPSYGYT
TRBV7-9 ASSGRELVNNEQF
TRBV20-1 SAPPSNTEAF
TRBV12-3/TRBV12-4 ASRAGQGREKLF
TRBV6-5 ASSSSVGPTQY
TRBV2 ASSPRRGVTDTQY
TRBV5-5 ASSQHGTGVFYEQY
TRBV4-2 ASSQEVGAGELF
TRBV29-1 SVGRDPRETQY
TRBV11-2 ASRLGGGVQTQY
TRBV29-1 SVRIMGNEQF
TRBV7-2 ASSPPGVRETQY
TRBV18 ASGSRTDFNEKLF
TRBV11-3 ASSLMGSDTQY
TRBV29-1 SALLAAQF